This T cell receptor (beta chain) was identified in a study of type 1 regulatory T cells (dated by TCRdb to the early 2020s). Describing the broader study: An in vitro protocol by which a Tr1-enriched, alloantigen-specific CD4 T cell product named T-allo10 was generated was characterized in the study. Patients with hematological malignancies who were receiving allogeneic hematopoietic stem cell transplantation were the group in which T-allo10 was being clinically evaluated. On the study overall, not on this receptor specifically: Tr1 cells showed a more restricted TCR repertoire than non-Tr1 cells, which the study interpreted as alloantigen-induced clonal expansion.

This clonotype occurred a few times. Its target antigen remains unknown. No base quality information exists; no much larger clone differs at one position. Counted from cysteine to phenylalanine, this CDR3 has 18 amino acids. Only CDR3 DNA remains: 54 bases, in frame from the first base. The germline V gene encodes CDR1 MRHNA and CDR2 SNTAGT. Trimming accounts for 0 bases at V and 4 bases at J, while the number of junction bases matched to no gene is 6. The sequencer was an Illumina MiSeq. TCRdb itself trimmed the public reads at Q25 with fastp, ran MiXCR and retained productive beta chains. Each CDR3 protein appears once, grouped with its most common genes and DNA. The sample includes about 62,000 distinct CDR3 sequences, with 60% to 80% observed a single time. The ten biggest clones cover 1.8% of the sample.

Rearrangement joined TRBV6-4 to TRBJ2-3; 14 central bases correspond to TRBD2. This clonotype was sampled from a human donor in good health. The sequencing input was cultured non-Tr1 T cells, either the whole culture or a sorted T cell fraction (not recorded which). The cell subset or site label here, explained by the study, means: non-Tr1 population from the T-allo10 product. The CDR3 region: CASSDSSPGLAGADTQYF. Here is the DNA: TGTGCCAGCAGTGACTCCTCACCGGGACTAGCGGGAGCAGATACGCAGTATTTT.